The rows below give T cell receptor beta chains drawn from one sample of a study of blood T cell repertoires in COVID-19. The assay was immunoSEQ multiplex PCR, and TCRdb's table has in-frame clones only and misses some. The sample contains roughly 250,000 clones, about nine tenths of which appear only once. The material sequenced was peripheral blood. Every receptor here comes from a man aged 35 to 55 who had recovered from COVID-19. Both conserved end residues are part of each CDR3. A D gene is named only where the DNA matches it firmly. A clone size is listed for some rows: how often the clone was seen (once, few, many), or a class if it is expanded.

CDR3nt,CDR3aa,v_gene,d_gene,abundance,len,j_gene
TGTGCCAGCAGGGCAGGGGTGACACCCCCAAACTATGGCTACACCTTC,CASRAGVTPPNYGYTF,TRBV5-4,NA,NA,16,TRBJ1-2
TGTGCCAGCAGCTTAGCGAGGGGACTAGCAACAGATACGCAGTATTTT,CASSLARGLATDTQYF,TRBV7-2,TRBD2,NA,16,TRBJ2-3
TGTGCCAGCTCAACCAGGGGGACAGGCAATCAGCCCCAGCATTTT,CASSTRGTGNQPQHF,TRBV18,TRBD1,NA,15,TRBJ1-5
TGTGCCAGCAGCTGGGGGGAGGGCAACTCTTACGAGCAGTACTTC,CASSWGEGNSYEQYF,TRBV5-6,TRBD2,NA,15,TRBJ2-7
TGTGCCAGCAGTGAATTGCGGGACCAAGAGACCCAGTACTTC,CASSELRDQETQYF,TRBV25-1,NA,NA,14,TRBJ2-5
TGTGCCAGCACGGACAGGGCAGATACGCAGTATTTT,CASTDRADTQYF,TRBV2,TRBD1,NA,12,TRBJ2-3
TGTGCCAGCAGTCACGGACAGGGGAGATCCTACGAGCAGTACTTC,CASSHGQGRSYEQYF,TRBV11-2,TRBD1,NA,15,TRBJ2-7
TGCAGCGTTGAGGGGCAGGGATGGGGCGGCTACACCTTC,CSVEGQGWGGYTF,TRBV29-1,NA,NA,13,TRBJ1-2
TGTGCCAGCAGTTCGGGACACCTGCAGTACTTC,CASSSGHLQYF,TRBV11-2,NA,NA,11,TRBJ2-7
TGTGCCAGCAGTGGGTCCGGGAATGAGCAGTTCTTC,CASSGSGNEQFF,TRBV6-4,NA,NA,12,TRBJ2-1
TGTGCCAGCAGTTACCCGACAGGGCCGACAGATACGCAGTATTTT,CASSYPTGPTDTQYF,TRBV6-6,TRBD1,few,15,TRBJ2-3
TGCAGCGTTGATGGGACAGGGGTAATTTCTTTCTTT,CSVDGTGVISFF,TRBV29-1,TRBD1,NA,12,TRBJ1-1
TGTGCCAGCAGTTACTATGCCGGGAATGAGCAGTTCTTC,CASSYYAGNEQFF,TRBV6-2/TRBV6-3,NA,few,13,TRBJ2-1
TGTGCCAGCAGCTTATTCGGACAGGGCATTGAGCAGTTCTTC,CASSLFGQGIEQFF,TRBV7-2,TRBD1,NA,14,TRBJ2-1
TGTGCCAGCAGTTACTCCGGCCCGCGAGACAGGGTATTCTTC,CASSYSGPRDRVFF,TRBV6-5,TRBD1,NA,14,TRBJ2-1
TGCAGCGTTGGGCGGGGGGGCCAGGGTGAGCAGTTCTTC,CSVGRGGQGEQFF,TRBV29-1,TRBD2,NA,13,TRBJ2-1
TGTGCCAGCAGTCTAGCCGACTCCTACAATGAGCAGTTCTTC,CASSLADSYNEQFF,TRBV27,NA,NA,14,TRBJ2-1
TGTGCCAGTAGTAAAGGGACAGGGGGCAGCCAGCCCCAGCATTTT,CASSKGTGGSQPQHF,TRBV19,TRBD1,NA,15,TRBJ1-5
TGTGCCAGCAGTGAATTTGAGGAGCAGTACTTC,CASSEFEEQYF,TRBV2,NA,NA,11,TRBJ2-7
TGCGCCAGCAGCCAAGAGTCGCAGGACAGGGGGCCCAGCTCTGGAAACACCATATATTTT,CASSQESQDRGPSSGNTIYF,TRBV4-1,TRBD1,NA,20,TRBJ1-3
TGTGCCGTGGATTGGACAGGGTGGGACAATGAGCAGTTCTTC,CAVDWTGWDNEQFF,TRBV2,TRBD1,NA,14,TRBJ2-1
TGTGCCAGCAGTGATAGCGGGAGTATGACAGATACGCAGTATTTT,CASSDSGSMTDTQYF,TRBV6-2/TRBV6-3,TRBD2,NA,15,TRBJ2-3
TGTGCCAGCAGCTTCAGGGATTACTATGGCTACACCTTC,CASSFRDYYGYTF,TRBV5-5,NA,NA,13,TRBJ1-2
TGTGCCAGCAGCGAGACAGGGGCCTCCTACGAGCAGTACTTC,CASSETGASYEQYF,TRBV9,TRBD1,NA,14,TRBJ2-7
TGTGCCAGCACCCCCGACAGTCTGAACACTGAAGCTTTCTTT,CASTPDSLNTEAFF,TRBV5-6,NA,NA,14,TRBJ1-1
TGTGCCAGCAGCCCCAGGGGCATCCCACGAGGCACCGGGGAGCTGTTTTTT,CASSPRGIPRGTGELFF,TRBV7-9,NA,NA,17,TRBJ2-2
TGTGCCAGCAGCCCCATAGCGGGGGGGCCCTACGAGCAGTACTTC,CASSPIAGGPYEQYF,TRBV3-1/TRBV3-2,TRBD2,once,15,TRBJ2-7
TGTGCCAGCAGCCCCGGACAGACCTACGAGCAGTACTTC,CASSPGQTYEQYF,TRBV7-9,NA,once,13,TRBJ2-7
TGTGCCACCAGCAGGGACTTACAGGGTAGAAGGAACACTGAAGCTTTCTTT,CATSRDLQGRRNTEAFF,TRBV15,NA,once,17,TRBJ1-1
TGTGCCAGTACCGTACCGGGACAGGGGTATGGCTACACCTTC,CASTVPGQGYGYTF,TRBV19,TRBD1,NA,14,TRBJ1-2
TGTGCCAGCAGCCTTAGGACAGACTCCTACGAGCAGTACTTC,CASSLRTDSYEQYF,TRBV27,NA,once,14,TRBJ2-7
TGTGCCAGCCTAGGGGAAGTTAACTATGGCTACACCTTC,CASLGEVNYGYTF,TRBV12-3/TRBV12-4,NA,NA,13,TRBJ1-2
TGTGCCATCAGCAGGGAGAACACTGAAGCTTTCTTT,CAISRENTEAFF,TRBV10-3,NA,NA,12,TRBJ1-1
TGTGCCAGTCGACTAGCGGGAGGAGGACATGAGCAGTTCTTC,CASRLAGGGHEQFF,TRBV6-5,TRBD2,NA,14,TRBJ2-1
TGTGCCAGCAGCTTGGTTAGGGGCCAAGGTCATGAAAAACTGTTTTTT,CASSLVRGQGHEKLFF,TRBV5-6,NA,once,16,TRBJ1-4
TGTGCCAGCAGCTCACGAGGGGGCTTCTACAATGAGCAGTTCTTC,CASSSRGGFYNEQFF,TRBV7-9,TRBD1,NA,15,TRBJ2-1
TGCAGCGTTGCCGACAGGGGGGCCATCCCCTCTGGAAACACCATATATTTT,CSVADRGAIPSGNTIYF,TRBV29-1,TRBD1,NA,17,TRBJ1-3
TGCGCCAGCAGCCGCGGGAGCGGCGTCTCCTACGAGCAGTACTTC,CASSRGSGVSYEQYF,TRBV4-3,TRBD2,NA,15,TRBJ2-7
TGCGCCAGCAGACAGGGGCGCACCGGGGAGCTGTTTTTT,CASRQGRTGELFF,TRBV10-1,TRBD1,NA,13,TRBJ2-2
TGTGCCAGCTCACCACTTTCCGGGACAGGGGATTCTGGAAACACCATATATTTT,CASSPLSGTGDSGNTIYF,TRBV18,TRBD1,once,18,TRBJ1-3
TGTGCCAGCAGCTTCGACAGGGGCGTGGGTCAGCCCCAGCATTTT,CASSFDRGVGQPQHF,TRBV7-8,TRBD1,NA,15,TRBJ1-5
TGTGCCAGCAGCTTAGGCCCCCTGGAGACCCAGTACTTC,CASSLGPLETQYF,TRBV7-3,NA,NA,13,TRBJ2-5
TGTGCCAGCAGACAGGGGGGTGGCACAGATACGCAGTATTTT,CASRQGGGTDTQYF,TRBV28,TRBD1,NA,14,TRBJ2-3
TGTGCCAGCAGTTTAGCCCAAATCGGGCGGGCGGGAAAACTGTTTTTT,CASSLAQIGRAGKLFF,TRBV27,NA,NA,16,TRBJ1-4
TGTGCCAGCAGTTACTCTGCGGGTCTCCAGCATTTT,CASSYSAGLQHF,TRBV6-2/TRBV6-3,NA,NA,12,TRBJ1-5
TGTGCCAGCAGGTTTTCGAGCAACGTAGCGGGGAGGGTGCAGTATTTT,CASRFSSNVAGRVQYF,TRBV27,TRBD2,NA,16,TRBJ2-3
TGTGCCAGCAGTTACTTCCCCGGGGGGGCCAGGAATGAGCAGTTCTTC,CASSYFPGGARNEQFF,TRBV6-5,TRBD2,once,16,TRBJ2-1
TGTGCCAGCAACCGGGACTTTCGCACAGATACGCAGTATTTT,CASNRDFRTDTQYF,TRBV5-5,NA,NA,14,TRBJ2-3
TGTGCCACCAGCAGAAAACAGGAAAACACAGATACGCAGTATTTT,CATSRKQENTDTQYF,TRBV15,NA,NA,15,TRBJ2-3
TGTGCCAGCAGTTATTCCGTCACTGAAGCTTTCTTT,CASSYSVTEAFF,TRBV12-3/TRBV12-4,NA,few,12,TRBJ1-1
TGTGCTAGTGGTTTGGTCTTAGCGGTAAACACCGGGGAGCTGTTTTTT,CASGLVLAVNTGELFF,TRBV12-5,NA,NA,16,TRBJ2-2
TGTGCCAGCAGCTTAACATTCAGTCTTGATTCACCCCTCCACTTT,CASSLTFSLDSPLHF,TRBV5-6,NA,NA,15,TRBJ1-6
TGTGCCAGCAGCCCACGGACAGCGTACGATGGCTACACCTTC,CASSPRTAYDGYTF,TRBV14,NA,few,14,TRBJ1-2
TGTGCCAGTAGGCTTCCTGGTCGGGAGCCCCAGCATTTT,CASRLPGREPQHF,TRBV19,NA,NA,13,TRBJ1-5
TGTGCCAGCAGCTGGGGACTCACCAACACCGGGGAGCTGTTTTTT,CASSWGLTNTGELFF,TRBV7-7,NA,NA,15,TRBJ2-2
TGTGCCAGCAGTCCGGGGGCGGGAGAGCCTGGGGCCAACGTCCTGACTTTC,CASSPGAGEPGANVLTF,TRBV6-2/TRBV6-3,NA,NA,17,TRBJ2-6
TGTGCCAGCAGCTTGGCGGGTAAGGGGGAAGAGACCCAGTACTTC,CASSLAGKGEETQYF,TRBV5-6,NA,NA,15,TRBJ2-5
TGTGCCAGCAGGCCCGACAGTTCGGAGGGCGAGCAGTACTTC,CASRPDSSEGEQYF,TRBV7-9,NA,NA,14,TRBJ2-7